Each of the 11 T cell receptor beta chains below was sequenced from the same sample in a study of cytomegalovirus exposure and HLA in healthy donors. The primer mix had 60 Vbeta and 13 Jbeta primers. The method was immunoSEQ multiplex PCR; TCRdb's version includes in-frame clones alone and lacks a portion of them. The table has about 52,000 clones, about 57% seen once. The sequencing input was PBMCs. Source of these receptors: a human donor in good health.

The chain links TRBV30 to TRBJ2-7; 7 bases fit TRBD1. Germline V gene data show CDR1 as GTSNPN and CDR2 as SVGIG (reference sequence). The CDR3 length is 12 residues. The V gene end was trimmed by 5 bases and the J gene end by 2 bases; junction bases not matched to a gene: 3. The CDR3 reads CAWETGTYEQYF. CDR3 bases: TGTGCCTGGGAGACAGGGACCTACGAGCAGTACTTC. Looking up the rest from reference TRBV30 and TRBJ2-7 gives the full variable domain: SQTIHQWPATLVQPVGSPLSLECTVEGTSNPNLYWYRQAAGRGLQLLFYSVGIGQISSEVPQNLSASRPQDRQFILSSKKLLLSDSGFYLCAWETGTYEQYFGPGTRLTVT.

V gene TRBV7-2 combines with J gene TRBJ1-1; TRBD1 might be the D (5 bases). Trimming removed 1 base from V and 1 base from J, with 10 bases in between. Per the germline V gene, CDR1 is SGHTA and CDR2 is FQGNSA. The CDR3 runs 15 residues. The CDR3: CASSLVGRGNTEAFF. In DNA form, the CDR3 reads TGTGCCAGCAGCTTAGTGGGGCGGGGGAACACTGAAGCTTTCTTT.

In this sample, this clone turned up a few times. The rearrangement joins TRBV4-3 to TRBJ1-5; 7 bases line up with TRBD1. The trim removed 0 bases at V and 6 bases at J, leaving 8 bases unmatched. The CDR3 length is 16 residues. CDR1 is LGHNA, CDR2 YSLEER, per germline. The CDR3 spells CASSQDRGTAGQPQHF. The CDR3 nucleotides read TGCGCCAGCAGCCAAGATCGGGGGACAGCTGGTCAGCCCCAGCATTTT.

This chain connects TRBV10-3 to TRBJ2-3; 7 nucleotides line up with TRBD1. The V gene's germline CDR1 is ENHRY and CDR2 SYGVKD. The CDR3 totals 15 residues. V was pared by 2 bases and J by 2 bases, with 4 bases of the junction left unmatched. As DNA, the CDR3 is TGTGCCATCAGTGAGGGGGACAGCACCACAGATACGCAGTATTTT. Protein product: CAISEGDSTTDTQYF.

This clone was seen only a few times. This chain's CDR3 is CAWRMTSAGSYNEQFF. The CDR3 DNA sequence: TGTGCCTGGAGGATGACTAGCGCGGGCTCCTACAATGAGCAGTTCTTC. This chain joins TRBV30 and TRBJ2-1, with TRBD2 identical over 8 bases. There are 16 residues in the CDR3. Germline-derived CDR1 and CDR2 are GTSNPN and SVGIG (reference sequence). V was clipped by 3 bases and J by 0 bases; unmatched bases: 7.

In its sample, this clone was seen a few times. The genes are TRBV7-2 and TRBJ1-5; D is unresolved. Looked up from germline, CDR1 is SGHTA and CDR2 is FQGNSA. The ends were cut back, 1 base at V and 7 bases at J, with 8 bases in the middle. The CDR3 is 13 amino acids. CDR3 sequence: CASSLEYRQPQHF. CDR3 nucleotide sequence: TGTGCCAGCAGCTTAGAGTATCGGCAGCCCCAGCATTTT.

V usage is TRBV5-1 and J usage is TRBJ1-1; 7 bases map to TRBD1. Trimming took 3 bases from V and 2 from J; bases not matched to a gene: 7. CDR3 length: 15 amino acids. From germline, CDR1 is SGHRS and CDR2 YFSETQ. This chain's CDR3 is CASSSWTGINTEAFF. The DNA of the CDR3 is TGCGCCAGCAGCTCTTGGACAGGAATTAACACTGAAGCTTTCTTT.

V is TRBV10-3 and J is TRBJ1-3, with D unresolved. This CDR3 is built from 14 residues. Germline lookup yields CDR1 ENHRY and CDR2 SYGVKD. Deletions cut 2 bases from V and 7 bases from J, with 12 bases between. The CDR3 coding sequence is TGTGCCATCAGTGAGCCATCCGGGGAGAACACCATATATTTT. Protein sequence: CAISEPSGENTIYF.

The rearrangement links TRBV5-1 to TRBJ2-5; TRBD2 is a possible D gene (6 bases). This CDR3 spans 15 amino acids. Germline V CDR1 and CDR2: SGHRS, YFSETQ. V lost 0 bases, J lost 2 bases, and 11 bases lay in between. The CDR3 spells CASSLVAAGQETQYF. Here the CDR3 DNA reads TGCGCCAGCAGCTTGGTGGCCGCGGGGCAAGAGACCCAGTACTTC. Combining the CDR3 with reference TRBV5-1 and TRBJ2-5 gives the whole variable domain KAGVTQTPRYLIKTRGQQVTLSCSPISGHRSVSWYQQTPGQGLQFLFEYFSETQRNKGNFPGRFSGRQFSNSRSEMNVSTLELGDSALYLCASSLVAAGQETQYFGPGTRLLVL.

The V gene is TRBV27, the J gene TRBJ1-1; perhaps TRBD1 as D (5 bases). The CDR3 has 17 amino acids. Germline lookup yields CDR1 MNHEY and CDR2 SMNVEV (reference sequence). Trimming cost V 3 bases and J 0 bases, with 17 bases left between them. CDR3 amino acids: CASSFSRRGRMNTEAFF. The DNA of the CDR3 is TGTGCCAGCAGTTTCTCCCGTCGGGGGAGGATGAACACTGAAGCTTTCTTT.

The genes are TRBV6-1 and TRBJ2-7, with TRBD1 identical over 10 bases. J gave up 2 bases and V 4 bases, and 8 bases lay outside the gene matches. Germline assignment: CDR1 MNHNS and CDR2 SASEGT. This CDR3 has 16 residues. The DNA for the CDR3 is TGTGCCAGCAGTGGCAGGGGGACAGGGGAGACCTACGAGCAGTACTTC. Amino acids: CASSGRGTGETYEQYF.